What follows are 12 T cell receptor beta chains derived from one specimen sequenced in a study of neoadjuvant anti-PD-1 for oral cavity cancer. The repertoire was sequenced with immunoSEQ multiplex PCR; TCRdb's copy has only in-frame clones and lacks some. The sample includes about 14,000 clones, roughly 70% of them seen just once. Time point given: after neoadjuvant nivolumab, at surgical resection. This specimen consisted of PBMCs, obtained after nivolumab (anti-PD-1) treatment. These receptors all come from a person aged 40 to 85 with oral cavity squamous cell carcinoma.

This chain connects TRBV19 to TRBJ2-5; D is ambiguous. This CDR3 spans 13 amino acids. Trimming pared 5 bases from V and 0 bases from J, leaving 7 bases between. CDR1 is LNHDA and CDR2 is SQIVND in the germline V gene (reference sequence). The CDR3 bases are TGTGCCAGTAGTTCGAAGTACCAAGAGACCCAGTACTTC. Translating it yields CASSSKYQETQYF.

CDR3 sequence (DNA): TGCGCCAGCAGCTTGGGTCCCCGGGCGGCGGGGCACACCTACGAGCAGTACTTC. As protein: CASSLGPRAAGHTYEQYF. The V gene is TRBV5-1, the J gene TRBJ2-7; TRBD2 is a possible D gene (6 bases). The CDR3 consists of 18 residues. CDR1 is SGHRS, CDR2 YFSETQ, per germline. V shed 0 bases and J shed 2 bases, with 21 bases lying between them.

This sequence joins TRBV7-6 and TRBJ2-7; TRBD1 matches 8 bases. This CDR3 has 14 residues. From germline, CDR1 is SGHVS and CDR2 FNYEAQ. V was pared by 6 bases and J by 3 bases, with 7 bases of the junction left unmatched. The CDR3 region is CASSSGTGHYEQYF. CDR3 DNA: TGTGCCAGCAGTTCCGGGACAGGACACTACGAGCAGTACTTC.

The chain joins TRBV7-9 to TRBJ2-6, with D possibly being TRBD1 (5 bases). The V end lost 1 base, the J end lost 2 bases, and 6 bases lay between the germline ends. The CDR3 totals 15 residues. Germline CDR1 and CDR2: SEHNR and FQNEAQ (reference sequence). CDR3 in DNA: TGTGCCAGCAGCTTAGAAGGGGCTGGGGCCAACGTCCTGACTTTC. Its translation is CASSLEGAGANVLTF.

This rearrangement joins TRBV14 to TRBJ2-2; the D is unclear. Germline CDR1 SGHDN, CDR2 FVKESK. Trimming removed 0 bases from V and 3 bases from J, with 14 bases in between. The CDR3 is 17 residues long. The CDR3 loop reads CASSQDKSPGYTGELFF. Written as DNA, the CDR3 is TGTGCCAGCAGCCAAGATAAATCTCCGGGCTACACCGGGGAGCTGTTTTTT.

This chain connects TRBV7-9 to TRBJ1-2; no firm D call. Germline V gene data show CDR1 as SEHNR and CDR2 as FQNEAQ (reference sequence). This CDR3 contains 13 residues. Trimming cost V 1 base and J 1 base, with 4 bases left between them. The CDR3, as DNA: TGTGCCAGCAGCTTAGACAATAACTATGGCTACACCTTC. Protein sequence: CASSLDNNYGYTF.

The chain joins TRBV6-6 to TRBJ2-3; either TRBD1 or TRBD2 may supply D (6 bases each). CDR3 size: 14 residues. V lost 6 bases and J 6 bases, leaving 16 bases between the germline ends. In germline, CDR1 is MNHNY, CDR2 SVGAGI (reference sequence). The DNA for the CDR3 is TGTGCCAGCAGGAAACAGGGACTTGGGGATACGCAGTATTTT. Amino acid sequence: CASRKQGLGDTQYF.

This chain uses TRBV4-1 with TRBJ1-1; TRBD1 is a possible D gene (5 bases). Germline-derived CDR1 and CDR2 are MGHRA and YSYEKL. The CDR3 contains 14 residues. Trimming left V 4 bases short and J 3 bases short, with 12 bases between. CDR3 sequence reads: CASSREDRYTEAFF. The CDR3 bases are TGCGCCAGCAGCCGGGAAGACAGATACACTGAAGCTTTCTTT.

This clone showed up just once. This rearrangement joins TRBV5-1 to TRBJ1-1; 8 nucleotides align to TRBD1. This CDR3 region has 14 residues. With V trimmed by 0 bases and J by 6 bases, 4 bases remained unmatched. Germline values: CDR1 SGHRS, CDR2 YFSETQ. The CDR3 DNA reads TGCGCCAGCAGCTTGGTCCAGGGGGCCCCTGAAGCTTTCTTT. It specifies CASSLVQGAPEAFF.

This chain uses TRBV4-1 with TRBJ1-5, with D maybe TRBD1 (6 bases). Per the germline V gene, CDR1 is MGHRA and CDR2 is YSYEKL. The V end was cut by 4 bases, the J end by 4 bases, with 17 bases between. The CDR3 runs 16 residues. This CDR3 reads CASSPSQGLINQPQHF. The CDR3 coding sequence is TGCGCCAGCAGCCCCTCCCAGGGGTTAATTAATCAGCCCCAGCATTTT.

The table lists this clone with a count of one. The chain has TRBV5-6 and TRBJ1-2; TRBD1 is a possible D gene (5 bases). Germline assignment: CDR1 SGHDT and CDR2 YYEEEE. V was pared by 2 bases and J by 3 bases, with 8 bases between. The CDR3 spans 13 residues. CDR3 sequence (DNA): TGTGCCAGCAGCTTAAGCAGGGACTATGGCTACACCTTC. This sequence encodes CASSLSRDYGYTF.

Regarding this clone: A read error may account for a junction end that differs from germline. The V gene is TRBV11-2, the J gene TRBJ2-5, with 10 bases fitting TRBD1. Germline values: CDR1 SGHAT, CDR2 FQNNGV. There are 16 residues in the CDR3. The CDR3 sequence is CASSSGSGTGEESQYF. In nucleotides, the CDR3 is TGTGCCAGCAGCTCGGGCTCCGGGACAGGGGAAGAGAGCCAGTACTTC.